The next 10 T cell receptor beta chains were all read from a single sample in a study of PD-1 blockade in classical Hodgkin lymphoma. Relapse was seen in all patients after autologous stem cell transplantation, and brentuximab vedotin exposure was variable. Generated by immunoSEQ multiplex PCR, the TCRdb table keeps only in-frame clones and is missing some. Here the sample spans nearly 25,000 clones, about 83% being singletons. Sequenced here: peripheral blood mononuclear cells (PBMCs), sampled before the second cycle of nivolumab. Source of these receptors: a human donor with classical Hodgkin lymphoma.

This clone was seen only a few times. The chain carries TRBV6-5 and TRBJ2-5; TRBD1 agrees at 8 bases. The junction had 5 bases not matched to a gene; V was cut back by 7 bases and J by 1 base. Germline V gene data show CDR1 as MNHEY and CDR2 as SVGAGI. The length of the CDR3 is 14 residues. The CDR3 DNA reads as TGTGCCAGCACCCGTGACAGGGGCCAAGAGACCCAGTACTTC. It codes for CASTRDRGQETQYF.

V gene TRBV7-9 combines with J gene TRBJ2-7; weak D call: TRBD1 (6 bases). V was trimmed by 5 bases and J by 6 bases, leaving 11 bases between them. CDR1 is SEHNR, CDR2 FQNEAQ, per germline (reference sequence). This CDR3 has 12 residues. Written as DNA, the CDR3 is TGTGCCAGCAGCCCACAGGGAAGCGAGCAGTACTTC. Protein product: CASSPQGSEQYF.

This clone was counted a few times. The chain combines TRBV5-1 with TRBJ2-7; tentatively, D is TRBD1 (7 bases). Trimming took off 3 bases at V and 3 bases at J, with 25 bases between the two ends. Germline V gene data show CDR1 as SGHRS and CDR2 as YFSETQ. CDR3 length: 18 residues. Here the CDR3 DNA reads TGCGCCAGCAGCTGGCAGGAATCCCAGGGGGGTAGTCTCTACGAGCAGTACTTC. Amino acid sequence: CASSWQESQGGSLYEQYF.

This clone occurred a few times. The J gene is TRBJ2-2, the V gene TRBV10-3; possibly TRBD2 for D (5 bases). V was clipped by 5 bases and J by 2 bases, with 9 bases between them. Germline CDR1 reads ENHRY; CDR2 reads SYGVKD. This CDR3 comprises 14 residues. As DNA, the CDR3 is TGTGCCATCAGTCTTCTAGCCAACACCGGGGAGCTGTTTTTT. As protein: CAISLLANTGELFF.

This clone was seen once. The chain couples TRBV2 to TRBJ1-5; TRBD1 might be the D (6 bases). The V gene lost 4 bases and the J gene lost 1 base, with 20 bases spanning the gap. This CDR3 has 18 amino acids. Germline CDR1 is SNHLY and CDR2 is FYNNEI. CDR3 DNA: TGTGCCAGCAGTGTCGAACAGGGAAATGGCTTAAGCAATCAGCCCCAGCATTTT. The encoded protein is CASSVEQGNGLSNQPQHF.

CDR3 sequence: CASSPVRGPSYNEQFF. The CDR3, as DNA: TGTGCCAGCAGCCCGGTCAGGGGGCCCTCCTACAATGAGCAGTTCTTC. V gene TRBV11-2 combines with J gene TRBJ2-1; 8 nucleotides line up with TRBD1. CDR1 is SGHAT and CDR2 is FQNNGV in the germline V gene. There are 16 residues in the CDR3. The V gene end was trimmed by 5 bases and the J gene end by 0 bases; junction bases not matched to a gene: 6. Full variable domain (rest looked up from reference TRBV11-2 and TRBJ2-1): EAGVAQSPRYKIIEKRQSVAFWCNPISGHATLYWYQQILGQGPKLLIQFQNNGVVDDSQLPKDRFSAERLKGVDSTLKIQPAKLEDSAVYLCASSPVRGPSYNEQFFGPGTRLTVL.

V gene TRBV12-5 combines with J gene TRBJ1-1; D may be TRBD1 (6 bases). Per the germline V gene, CDR1 is LGHNT and CDR2 is FRNRAP. The ends were cut back, 5 bases at V and 5 bases at J, with 12 bases in the middle. The CDR3 is 13 residues long. The CDR3 sequence: CASGPVTGTEAFF. In nucleotides, the CDR3 is TGTGCTAGTGGTCCCGTAACAGGGACTGAAGCTTTCTTT.

This chain connects TRBV6-5 to TRBJ1-1; D unclear. The CDR3 runs to 13 residues. V shed 6 bases and J shed 2 bases, with 10 bases lying between them. Germline lookup yields CDR1 MNHEY and CDR2 SVGAGI. The CDR3 nucleotides are TGTGCCAGCAGAAAACGGGGAAACACTGAAGCTTTCTTT. Translating gives CASRKRGNTEAFF.

V and J are TRBV28 and TRBJ2-2; 8 bases map to TRBD2. This CDR3 has 13 amino acids. Germline CDR1 is MDHEN and CDR2 is SYDVKM. J lost 5 bases, V lost 5 bases, and 1 base had no gene match. The CDR3 DNA is TGTGCCAGCAGTCGGGGGGGGACCGGGGAGCTGTTTTTT. Translating gives CASSRGGTGELFF.

The chain employs TRBV19 and TRBJ1-2; TRBD1 aligns across 9 bases. The CDR3 covers 14 residues. The germline gives CDR1 LNHDA, CDR2 SQIVND (reference sequence). The ends lost 5 bases at V and 6 bases at J; junction bases unmatched: 7. For the CDR3, the DNA is TGTGCCAGTAGTGCCAGGACAGGGGTTAATGGCTACACCTTC. Translation: CASSARTGVNGYTF. The full variable domain, completed using reference TRBV19 and TRBJ1-2, is DGGITQSPKYLFRKEGQNVTLSCEQNLNHDAMYWYRQDPGQGLRLIYYSQIVNDFQKGDIAEGYSVSREKKESFPLTVTSAQKNPTAFYLCASSARTGVNGYTFGSGTRLTVV.